This T cell receptor beta chain was profiled in a study of T cell responses to AZD1222 COVID-19 vaccine. Profiled with immunoSEQ multiplex PCR; TCRdb holds only in-frame clones, not every one. The top ten hold about 5% of the sample, which has about 100,000 clones, around 86% seen once. The CDR3 runs 14 residues. Germline CDR1 reads MNHEY; CDR2 reads SVGEGT. V lost 0 bases to trimming and J lost 9 bases, with 15 bases between them. The TCR was taken from an adult in good health. The specimen comprised peripheral blood, sampled on day 0 of AZD1222 vaccination. The chain joins TRBV6-2 or TRBV6-3 to TRBJ2-7; D is possibly TRBD2 (6 bases). The CDR3 reads CASSYSISTRVQYF. The CDR3 coding sequence is TGTGCCAGCAGTTACTCGATATCGACTAGAGTGCAGTACTTC.